The clone carrying this TCR beta chain was seen repeatedly, ten times or more. What it binds is unknown. The data stem from a study of T cells after yellow fever vaccination. Overall study findings and caveats: Weaker overall, the secondary response nonetheless peaked faster (day 5 versus 15). Only a small proportion of the clonotypes turned up in both the CD4 and the CD8 compartments, likely arising from convergent recombination.

V was clipped by 5 bases and J by 3 bases, with 16 bases between them. Germline V gene lookup returns CDR1 DFQATT and CDR2 SNEGSKA (reference sequence). The CDR3 sequence is 15 residues long. TCRdb passed the 5' RACE reads through MiXCR, listing each CDR3 protein once. The sample shows roughly 330,000 distinct CDR3 sequences, around 7.3% of them seen only once. The chain recombines TRBV20-1 with TRBJ2-2, with D maybe TRBD2 (6 bases). Here the sequenced sample was PBMCs, taken more than 35 days after the first yellow fever vaccination. The sequence was collected from a man younger than 35 who received the YFV17D yellow fever vaccine. The CDR3 DNA sequence: TGCAGTGCTCCCTCTTTCCGGGACTACACCGGGGAGCTGTTTTTT. Translation: CSAPSFRDYTGELFF.